A single sample is the source of the 10 T cell receptor beta chains below, sequenced in a study of long-term antiretroviral therapy in people with HIV. Run at survey level, the immunoSEQ assay was version v3.0. Method: immunoSEQ multiplex PCR; TCRdb's copy keeps in-frame clones and lacks some. The table has fewer than 45,000 clones, approximately 83% seen once. Sequenced material: unsorted PBMCs, taken 2.2 years after starting antiretroviral therapy. The receptors were sampled from a man younger than 35 with HIV.

The chain is built from TRBV7-9 and TRBJ2-7; 7 bases match TRBD2. The trim removed 6 bases at V and 4 bases at J, leaving 15 bases unmatched. This CDR3 comprises 16 residues. The germline V gene encodes CDR1 SEHNR and CDR2 FQNEAQ (reference sequence). CDR3 nucleotide sequence: TGTGCCAGCAGTACTGTGGGGGGGGAGAGCGTTTACGAGCAGTACTTC. This gives the protein CASSTVGGESVYEQYF. Using reference TRBV7-9 and TRBJ2-7 for the parts outside the CDR3, the full variable domain is DTGVSQNPRHKITKRGQNVTFRCDPISEHNRLYWYRQTLGQGPEFLTYFQNEAQLEKSRLLSDRFSAERPKGSFSTLEIQRTEQGDSAMYLCASSTVGGESVYEQYFGPGTRLTVT.

This chain joins TRBV6-1 and TRBJ1-1, with D unresolved. CDR3 size: 13 residues. Deletions cut 4 bases from V and 0 bases from J, with 6 bases between. CDR1 and CDR2 from the germline V gene are MNHNS and SASEGT. The CDR3 bases are TGTGCCAGCAGTGGTTTTTTGAACACTGAAGCTTTCTTT. Translating gives CASSGFLNTEAFF.

The chain uses TRBV7-6 and TRBJ2-1, with D hard to call. The CDR3 has 12 residues. Trimming shortened V by 1 base and J by 3 bases, and 1 base separated the two germline ends. Germline CDR1 SGHVS, CDR2 FNYEAQ. The CDR3 protein is CASSLGYNEQFF. DNA for the CDR3: TGTGCCAGCAGCTTAGGCTACAATGAGCAGTTCTTC. Using reference TRBV7-6 and TRBJ2-1 for the parts outside the CDR3, the full variable domain is GAGVSQSPRYKVTKRGQDVALRCDPISGHVSLYWYRQALGQGPEFLTYFNYEAQQDKSGLPNDRFSAERPEGSISTLTIQRTEQRDSAMYRCASSLGYNEQFFGPGTRLTVL.

V gene TRBV4-3 combines with J gene TRBJ1-4; D gene uncertain. CDR3 length: 14 residues. With 1 base removed from V and 6 bases from J, the gap between germline ends came to 9 bases. Germline CDR1 is LGHNA and CDR2 is YSLEER. The CDR3 reads CASSQVRADEKLFF. The CDR3 bases are TGCGCCAGCAGCCAAGTTCGGGCGGATGAAAAACTGTTTTTT.

The chain joins TRBV5-1 to TRBJ1-2; D is possibly TRBD1 (6 bases). Trimming took 4 bases from V and 2 from J, leaving 15 bases between them. Germline assignment: CDR1 SGHRS and CDR2 YFSETQ. This CDR3 region has 15 residues. CDR3 sequence (DNA): TGCGCCAGCAGCCCCCGGGGGCAGGGCAACTATGGCTACACCTTC. This sequence encodes CASSPRGQGNYGYTF.

This clone is a singleton in its sample. The V gene is TRBV11-2, the J gene TRBJ1-4; D not certain. Per germline, CDR1 SGHAT and CDR2 FQNNGV. The V end lost 1 base, the J end lost 8 bases, and 11 bases lay between the germline ends. The CDR3 is 14 residues long. The CDR3 sequence: CASSLGLFREKLFF. CDR3 DNA sequence: TGTGCCAGCAGCTTAGGTCTGTTTCGGGAAAAACTGTTTTTT.

The chain couples TRBV30 to TRBJ2-1, with unresolved D. The CDR3 is made up of 13 amino acids. In germline, CDR1 is GTSNPN, CDR2 SVGIG (reference sequence). V was shortened by 7 bases and J by 3 bases, with 13 bases between the two germline ends. Here the CDR3 DNA reads TGTGCCTCCATTCGGGCTGGCTACAATGAGCAGTTCTTC. It translates to CASIRAGYNEQFF.

This rearrangement joins TRBV30 to TRBJ1-5, with 8 bases aligning to TRBD1. Per germline, CDR1 GTSNPN and CDR2 SVGIG (reference sequence). Losses at the gene ends were 6 bases for V and 7 bases for J; bases not matched to a gene: 8. The CDR3 has 13 amino acids. The CDR3 here is CACQPGGGQPQHF. For the CDR3, the DNA is TGTGCCTGCCAACCAGGGGGCGGACAGCCCCAGCATTTT. The whole variable domain, remainder taken from reference TRBV30 and TRBJ1-5, is SQTIHQWPATLVQPVGSPLSLECTVEGTSNPNLYWYRQAAGRGLQLLFYSVGIGQISSEVPQNLSASRPQDRQFILSSKKLLLSDSGFYLCACQPGGGQPQHFGDGTRLSIL.

The rearrangement joins TRBV30 to TRBJ2-1, with D possibly TRBD2 on 6 matching bases. Per germline, CDR1 GTSNPN and CDR2 SVGIG (reference sequence). The CDR3 loop spans 12 amino acids. V lost 2 bases and J 6 bases, leaving 8 bases between the germline ends. The CDR3 DNA sequence: TGTGCCTGGAGTCGGGGAGGCAATGAGCAGTTCTTC. It is translated as CAWSRGGNEQFF.

The chain employs TRBV19 and TRBJ2-2; D is possibly TRBD1 (6 bases). There are 16 residues in the CDR3. V was shortened by 3 bases and J by 8 bases, with 19 bases between the two germline ends. CDR1 LNHDA and CDR2 SQIVND come from the germline V gene (reference sequence). CDR3 coding DNA: TGTGCCAGTAGTATTGGTTCTGGGGGCCGAACGGGGGAGCTGTTTTTT. It codes for CASSIGSGGRTGELFF.